This T cell receptor beta chain was sequenced in a study of blood T cell repertoires in COVID-19. Turning to the study itself: Sites across the United States, Italy and Spain contributed samples from acute and convalescent COVID-19. Sample material is recorded as cDNA or gDNA derived from T cells, B-cell-depleted T cells, or PBMCs.

Germline values: CDR1 MNHEY, CDR2 SMNVEV (reference sequence). The CDR3 sequence is 15 residues long. V lost 7 bases to trimming and J lost 1 base; unmatched junction nucleotides: 8. Sequenced by immunoSEQ multiplex PCR; TCRdb stores in-frame clones only, minus some. The table includes fewer than 80,000 clones, roughly 80% detected once. Material for sequencing was peripheral blood. The chain combines TRBV27 with TRBJ2-5; 8 bases are shared with TRBD1. The receptor was derived from a man in his 60s with acute or convalescent COVID-19. CDR3 sequence (DNA): TGTGCCAGCACCCGGACAGGGTACGCCCAAGAGACCCAGTACTTC. It encodes CASTRTGYAQETQYF.